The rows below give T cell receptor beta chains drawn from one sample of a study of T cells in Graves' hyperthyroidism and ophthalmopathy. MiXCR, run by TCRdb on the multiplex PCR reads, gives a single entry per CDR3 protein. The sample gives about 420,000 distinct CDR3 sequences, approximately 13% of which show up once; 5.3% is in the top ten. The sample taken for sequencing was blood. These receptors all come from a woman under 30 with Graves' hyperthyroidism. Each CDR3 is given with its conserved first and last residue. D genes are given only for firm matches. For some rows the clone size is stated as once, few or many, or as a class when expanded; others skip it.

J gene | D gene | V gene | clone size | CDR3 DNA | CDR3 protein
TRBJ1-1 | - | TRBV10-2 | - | TGCGCCAGCAGGCGGGGAACGGCTACGAACACTGAAGCTTTCTTT | CASRRGTATNTEAFF
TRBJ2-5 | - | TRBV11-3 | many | TGTGCCAGCAGCTTAAGACGGAACCAAGAGACCCAGTACTTC | CASSLRRNQETQYF
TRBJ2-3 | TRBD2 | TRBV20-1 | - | TGCAGTGCTAGTGCCGGGACTAGCGGGAGAGGTGGCACAGATACGCAGTATTTT | CSASAGTSGRGGTDTQYF
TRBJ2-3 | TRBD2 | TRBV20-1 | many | TGCAGTGGGGGACTAGCGGGAACAGATACGCAGTATTTT | CSGGLAGTDTQYF
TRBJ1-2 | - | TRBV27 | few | TGTGCCAGCAGTCGGACAACCCTCCGGGGCTATGGCTACACCTTC | CASSRTTLRGYGYTF
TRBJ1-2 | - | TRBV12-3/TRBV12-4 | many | TGTGCCAGCAGTTTGAGTCCCACCGGGACGGCACAATATGGCTACACCTTC | CASSLSPTGTAQYGYTF
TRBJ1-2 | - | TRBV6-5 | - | TGTGCCAGCAGTTACCCGGCAGGGAAAGAAGGCTACACCTTC | CASSYPAGKEGYTF
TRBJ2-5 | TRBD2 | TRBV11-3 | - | TGTGCCAGCAGCCGCAGCGGGAACCAAGAGACCCAGTACTTC | CASSRSGNQETQYF
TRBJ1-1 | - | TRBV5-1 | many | TGCGCCAGCAGCCTGACAGATCGCGCTGAAGCTTTCTTT | CASSLTDRAEAFF
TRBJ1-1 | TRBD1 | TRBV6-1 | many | TGTGCCAGCAGTAGACAGGGCGGGAGCACTGAAGCTTTCTTT | CASSRQGGSTEAFF
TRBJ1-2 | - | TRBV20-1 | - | TGCAGTGCTAGAGATTGGGGGGAACAGGGTGATGGCTACACCTTC | CSARDWGEQGDGYTF
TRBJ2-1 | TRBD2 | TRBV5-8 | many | TGTGCCAGCAGCCCGGGCGGTGTGAGCGGGAGCAGAGGGGAGCAGTTCTTC | CASSPGGVSGSRGEQFF
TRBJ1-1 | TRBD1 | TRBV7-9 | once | TGTGCCAGCAGCTTAGGAGGGGGACAGTACACTGAAGCTTTCTTT | CASSLGGGQYTEAFF
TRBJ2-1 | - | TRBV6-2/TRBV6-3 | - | TGTGCCAGCAGTCCCCCCGGCGGGCTAAACAATGAGCAGTTCTTC | CASSPPGGLNNEQFF
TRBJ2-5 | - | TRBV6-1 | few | TGTGCCAGCATAAGGGAGGGGGGGGTGGGAGAGACCCAGTACTTC | CASIREGGVGETQYF
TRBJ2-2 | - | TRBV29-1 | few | TGCAGCGTTGTTCCCGGGAACACCGGGGAGCTGTTTTTT | CSVVPGNTGELFF
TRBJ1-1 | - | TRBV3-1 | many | TGTGCCAGCAGCCAAGATGCGTTTGAAGCTTTCTTT | CASSQDAFEAFF
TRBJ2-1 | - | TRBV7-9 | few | TGTGCCAGCAGCTTAGTCGGGGACCAGCAATCGGAGCAGTTCTTC | CASSLVGDQQSEQFF
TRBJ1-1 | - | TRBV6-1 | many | TGTGCCAGCAGTGAACCAGACGGTAGCACTGAAGCTTTCTTT | CASSEPDGSTEAFF
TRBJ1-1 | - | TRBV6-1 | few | TGTGCCAGCAGTGGGACAAGTGGGAGCACTGAAGCTTTCTTT | CASSGTSGSTEAFF